The present T cell receptor beta chain was sequenced within a study of response to subunit inactivated influenza vaccine. The table lists this clonotype with a few counts. Its antigen is undetermined. Via MiXCR, TCRdb re-called the RT-PCR reads, giving one row per CDR3 protein. This table has 150,000 or so distinct CDR3 sequences, roughly a tenth appearing once. Study-wide points: That few new T cells are recruited by each seasonal influenza vaccination was the authors' suggestion.

The sample consisted of CD8+ T cells sorted from PBMCs, taken around 25 months after vaccination. This clonotype originated in a man between 50 and 75 years old who received an inactivated influenza vaccine.

CDR3 residues: CAWGTSAYNEQFF. CDR3 DNA sequence: TGTGCCTGGGGGACTAGCGCCTACAATGAGCAGTTCTTC. The rearrangement links TRBV30 to TRBJ2-1; 10 bases line up with TRBD2. The V segment lost 5 bases and the J segment 2 bases; nucleotides outside the gene matches: 0. There are 13 residues in the CDR3. Germline loops: CDR1 GTSNPN, CDR2 SVGIG (reference sequence).